This T cell receptor beta chain was profiled in a study of technical replicates of blood from a few donors. The germline V and J ends were trimmed by 8 bases and 0 bases, with 8 bases remaining between them. The CDR3 loop spans 14 amino acids. Germline assignment: CDR1 ENHRY and CDR2 SYGVKD. Assay used: immunoSEQ multiplex PCR; TCRdb lists only in-frame clones, some missing. The repertoire consists of about 87,000 clones, with just under 95% occurring once and the leading ten covering under 0.35%. The sequencing input was T cells isolated from PBMCs. This receptor was taken from a human donor in good health. This chain uses TRBV10-3 with TRBJ2-6, with D maybe TRBD2 (6 bases). CDR3 protein: CAIGGNSGANVLTF. The CDR3 coding sequence is TGTGCCATCGGAGGGAACTCTGGGGCCAACGTCCTGACTTTC.